These 28 T cell receptor beta chains were sequenced from one sample in a study of cytomegalovirus exposure and HLA in healthy donors. The PCR was carried out with 60 Vbeta primers and 13 Jbeta primers. TCRdb's table, derived via immunoSEQ multiplex PCR, lists solely in-frame clones and lacks some. The sample lists hundreds of thousands of clones, over 85% occurring once. The sample was PBMCs. These receptors all come from a woman aged 18-29 years in good health and CMV-seronegative.

The V and J genes are TRBV5-4 and TRBJ1-6; D is ambiguous. Germline lookup yields CDR1 SGHNT and CDR2 YYREEE (reference sequence). CDR3 size: 14 residues. V lost 0 bases, J lost 6 bases, and 7 bases lay in between. The CDR3 bases are TGTGCCAGCAGCTTGGACAGCATTAATTCACCCCTCCACTTT. Translating gives CASSLDSINSPLHF.

This clone showed up just once. The chain links TRBV7-9 to TRBJ1-2; unclear D gene. V was clipped by 4 bases and J by 3 bases, with 6 bases between them. The CDR3 loop spans 12 amino acids. Germline CDR1 reads SEHNR; CDR2 reads FQNEAQ (reference sequence). The CDR3 region has the DNA TGTGCCAGCAGCTCTCGAGACTATGGCTACACCTTC. It encodes CASSSRDYGYTF.

Only one count was recorded for this clone. The chain has TRBV27 and TRBJ2-1; 7 positions match TRBD2. V shed 5 bases, J shed 0 bases, and the junction held 13 bases outside the gene matches. The V gene's germline CDR1 is MNHEY and CDR2 SMNVEV (reference sequence). The CDR3 length is 18 residues. The CDR3 protein is CASSPQPGREGSYNEQFF. In DNA, the CDR3 is TGTGCCAGCAGTCCCCAACCTGGTAGGGAGGGCTCCTACAATGAGCAGTTCTTC.

This chain uses TRBV7-6 with TRBJ2-7, with 7 nucleotides matching TRBD2. Per germline, CDR1 SGHVS and CDR2 FNYEAQ. J was trimmed by 1 base and V by 1 base; bases with no gene match: 4. The CDR3 is 15 residues long. The DNA of the CDR3 is TGTGCCAGCAGCTTAGAGAGCGGGAAGTCCTACGAGCAGTACTTC. As protein: CASSLESGKSYEQYF.

This chain connects TRBV11-2 to TRBJ2-1; D perhaps matches TRBD2 (7 bases). The CDR3 spans 15 residues. V was shortened by 2 bases and J by 2 bases, with 10 bases between the two germline ends. CDR1 is SGHAT and CDR2 is FQNNGV in the germline V gene. The DNA of the CDR3 is TGTGCCAGCAGCTTAAGGCGGGGGCCCTACAATGAGCAGTTCTTC. Protein: CASSLRRGPYNEQFF.

This chain connects TRBV19 to TRBJ1-6; D is unresolved. This CDR3 comprises 16 residues. Germline CDR1 and CDR2: LNHDA and SQIVND (reference sequence). Trimming removed 4 bases from V and 0 bases from J, with 10 bases in between. This chain's CDR3 is CASSNSGSSYNSPLHF. CDR3 nucleotides: TGTGCCAGTAGTAATAGTGGTAGCTCCTATAATTCACCCCTCCACTTT.

This clone was recorded only once. CDR3 sequence (DNA): TGTGCCAGCACGCGGGACAGCCCGAACACTGAAGCTTTCTTT. Translated: CASTRDSPNTEAFF. V is TRBV6-1 and J is TRBJ1-1; TRBD1 aligns across 7 bases. CDR1 MNHNS and CDR2 SASEGT come from the germline V gene. J was trimmed by 1 base and V by 7 bases; bases with no gene match: 6. This CDR3 region has 14 residues.

In this sample, this clone turned up once. This rearrangement joins TRBV29-1 to TRBJ1-1; 7 nucleotides line up with TRBD1. CDR1 and CDR2 (germline): SQVTM, ANQGSEA. V shed 4 bases and J 8 bases; nucleotides not matched to a gene: 4. The CDR3 totals 11 residues. In DNA, the CDR3 is TGCAGCGTTGTACAGGGGTTCGAAGCTTTCTTT. Its translation is CSVVQGFEAFF.

As for this clone: One end of the junction is discordant with germline, which a read error may explain. The V gene is TRBV7-9, the J gene TRBJ2-7; no reliable D call. CDR1 is SEHNR, CDR2 FQNEAQ, per germline (reference sequence). CDR3 size: 11 residues. The DNA for the CDR3 is TGTGCCAGCAGCTTAGGGAGAGGTGCAAGCTTC. Its protein product is CASSLGRGASF.

The rearrangement joins TRBV6-4 to TRBJ1-4; the match to TRBD1 covers 12 bases. The germline V gene has CDR1 MRHNA and CDR2 SNTAGT. Trimming at V came to 8 bases and at J to 2 bases, leaving 15 bases not matched to a gene. This CDR3 has 19 amino acids. The CDR3 DNA reads as TGTGCCAGCGCCTTCCCGGGACAGGGGGCCGGTAGGACTAATGAAAAACTGTTTTTT. Protein: CASAFPGQGAGRTNEKLFF.

The gene calls are TRBV6-5 and TRBJ2-5; D perhaps matches TRBD2 (6 bases). The CDR3 has 15 residues. The V gene lost 0 bases and the J gene lost 7 bases, with 15 bases spanning the gap. Germline V gene sequence: CDR1 MNHEY, CDR2 SVGAGI. CDR3 bases: TGTGCCAGCAGTTACTCTTCGGGAGCGTGGGGGACCCAGTACTTC. Translation: CASSYSSGAWGTQYF.

This chain connects TRBV4-1 to TRBJ1-2; 10 positions match TRBD1. Germline V gene lookup returns CDR1 MGHRA and CDR2 YSYEKL. This CDR3 comprises 15 residues. The ends lost 4 bases at V and 4 bases at J; junction bases unmatched: 6. Here the CDR3 reads CASSPRDRGVYGYTF. CDR3 bases: TGCGCCAGCAGCCCGCGGGACAGGGGCGTCTATGGCTACACCTTC.

This clone was counted once. The rearrangement joins TRBV6-1 to TRBJ2-7; the D is unclear. Germline-derived CDR1 and CDR2 are MNHNS and SASEGT. Trimming removed 2 bases from V and 6 bases from J, with 11 bases in between. The CDR3 extends over 13 amino acids. CDR3 region: CASSENRFREQYF. For the CDR3, the DNA is TGTGCCAGCAGTGAAAATCGGTTTCGCGAGCAGTACTTC.

The chain employs TRBV19 and TRBJ1-5; 8 bases agree with TRBD1. Germline CDR1 and CDR2: LNHDA and SQIVND (reference sequence). The CDR3 consists of 15 residues. J was trimmed by 4 bases and V by 6 bases; bases with no gene match: 8. CDR3 sequence: CASRSRDRRNQPQHF. Here the CDR3 DNA reads TGTGCCAGTAGGTCCCGGGACAGGCGGAATCAGCCCCAGCATTTT.

A single count supports this clone. The chain links TRBV6-5 to TRBJ2-7; tentative D call: TRBD1 (6 bases). The CDR3 contains 14 residues. V lost 2 bases to trimming and J lost 3 bases, with 11 bases between them. In germline, CDR1 is MNHEY, CDR2 SVGAGI. CDR3 protein: CASSYGQLVYEQYF. CDR3 sequence (DNA): TGTGCCAGCAGTTACGGACAGCTCGTCTACGAGCAGTACTTC.

The J gene is TRBJ2-1, the V gene TRBV9; 10 nucleotides line up with TRBD2. This CDR3 is built from 16 residues. The V gene's germline CDR1 is SGDLS and CDR2 YYNGEE. Trimming at V came to 0 bases and at J to 9 bases, leaving 9 bases not matched to a gene. The CDR3 bases are TGTGCCAGCAGCGTAGCGCTCAGCGGGGGGGCAGCTGAGCAGTTCTTC. Translated: CASSVALSGGAAEQFF. Drawing the rest from reference TRBV9 and TRBJ2-1, the complete variable domain is DSGVTQTPKHLITATGQRVTLRCSPRSGDLSVYWYQQSLDQGLQFLIQYYNGEERAKGNILERFSAQQFPDLHSELNLSSLELGDSALYFCASSVALSGGAAEQFFGPGTRLTVL.

In the case of this clone: Other DNA sequences in the sample encode the same CDR3. V and J are TRBV9 and TRBJ2-7; a possible D gene is TRBD1 (5 bases). The CDR3 runs to 14 residues. V lost 0 bases to trimming and J lost 0 bases, with 7 bases between them. The germline gives CDR1 SGDLS, CDR2 YYNGEE. CDR3 in amino acids: CASSVGGLSYEQYF. The CDR3 DNA reads as TGTGCCAGCAGCGTAGGGGGCCTCTCCTACGAGCAGTACTTC.

This clone appeared a single time. This specimen includes other DNA sequences encoding the same CDR3. V and J are TRBV6-7 and TRBJ1-1; TRBD1 matches 8 bases. TRBV6-7 is marked as an open reading frame, function uncertain. With V trimmed by 2 bases and J by 5 bases, 10 bases remained unmatched. CDR3 length: 16 amino acids. The CDR3 reads CASSYAPRTGKTEAFF. The CDR3 DNA is TGTGCCAGCAGTTACGCCCCCAGGACAGGGAAAACTGAAGCTTTCTTT.

This clone was observed a handful of times. The V gene is TRBV7-2, the J gene TRBJ2-5; 8 positions agree with TRBD2. V shed 5 bases, J shed 1 base, and the junction held 9 bases outside the gene matches. CDR3 size: 16 residues. Per germline, CDR1 SGHTA and CDR2 FQGNSA. The CDR3 nucleotides are TGTGCCAGCAGCCCTGTACCGCGGGGGGCCCAAGAGACCCAGTACTTC. Translation: CASSPVPRGAQETQYF.

This rearrangement joins TRBV2 to TRBJ1-1, with D uncertain. V shed 5 bases and J shed 0 bases, with 4 bases lying between them. The CDR3 loop spans 12 amino acids. Per the germline V gene, CDR1 is SNHLY and CDR2 is FYNNEI. The CDR3 is CASSRVNTEAFF. CDR3 sequence (DNA): TGTGCCAGCAGTCGGGTGAACACTGAAGCTTTCTTT. The full variable domain, with the rest looked up from reference TRBV2 and TRBJ1-1, is EPEVTQTPSHQVTQMGQEVILRCVPISNHLYFYWYRQILGQKVEFLVSFYNNEISEKSEIFDDQFSVERPDGSNFTLKIRSTKLEDSAMYFCASSRVNTEAFFGQGTRLTVV.

This chain uses TRBV27 with TRBJ2-3; TRBD2 aligns across 9 bases. The germline CDR1 and CDR2 sequences are MNHEY and SMNVEV (reference sequence). Trimming removed 8 bases from V and 4 bases from J; junction bases left unmatched: 10. CDR3 length: 15 amino acids. The CDR3, as DNA: TGTGCCAGCTGCGGGGGGGGCGGCGGCGCAGATACGCAGTATTTT. Translating it yields CASCGGGGGADTQYF.

This chain connects TRBV29-1 to TRBJ1-4, with 7 bases that match TRBD1. CDR1 and CDR2 from the germline V gene are SQVTM and ANQGSEA. V was clipped by 2 bases and J by 4 bases; unmatched bases: 1. There are 13 residues in the CDR3. CDR3 region: CSVERDSNEKLFF. Here the CDR3 DNA reads TGCAGCGTTGAAAGGGACAGTAATGAAAAACTGTTTTTT.

The chain employs TRBV9 and TRBJ2-2; TRBD2 is a possible D gene (6 bases). With 2 bases removed from V and 4 bases from J, the gap between germline ends came to 12 bases. This CDR3 contains 15 residues. Germline CDR1 and CDR2: SGDLS and YYNGEE. As DNA, the CDR3 is TGTGCCAGCAGCGTGTCGACCGGGAGCACCGGGGAGCTGTTTTTT. It translates to CASSVSTGSTGELFF.

The rearrangement uses TRBV7-2 and TRBJ2-1; 8 bases match TRBD1. CDR1 and CDR2 from the germline V gene are SGHTA and FQGNSA. Losses at the gene ends were 5 bases for V and 9 bases for J; bases not matched to a gene: 6. The CDR3 covers 13 residues. CDR3 nucleotides: TGTGCCAGCAGCGGACAGGGCGGCGGTGAGCAGTTCTTC. Protein: CASSGQGGGEQFF.

This clone was found a few times. CDR3 amino acids: CASSLEGAGDTEAFF. The CDR3 DNA follows: TGCGCCAGCAGCTTGGAGGGTGCGGGGGACACTGAAGCTTTCTTT. The chain links TRBV5-1 to TRBJ1-1, with TRBD1 as a possible D gene (5 bases). The V and J ends lost 0 bases and 3 bases respectively, with 12 bases between them. This CDR3 spans 15 amino acids. The germline CDR1 and CDR2 sequences are SGHRS and YFSETQ.

The CDR3 bases are TGTGCCAGCTCATCGACAGCGAACTATGGCTACACCTTC. Translation: CASSSTANYGYTF. This chain links TRBV18 with TRBJ1-2; TRBD1 might be the D (5 bases). V lost 5 bases and J lost 2, with 9 bases in between. The germline V gene encodes CDR1 KGHSH and CDR2 LQKENI. The CDR3 contains 13 residues.

V is TRBV7-2 and J is TRBJ2-1, with 9 nucleotides matching TRBD1. This CDR3 spans 14 amino acids. In germline, CDR1 is SGHTA, CDR2 FQGNSA. With V trimmed by 4 bases and J by 8 bases, 6 bases remained unmatched. CDR3 in DNA: TGTGCCAGCAGCTCCCCGACAGGGGGACATGAGCAGTTCTTC. As protein: CASSSPTGGHEQFF.

V gene TRBV9 combines with J gene TRBJ1-1; weak D call: TRBD1 (5 bases). Germline lookup yields CDR1 SGDLS and CDR2 YYNGEE. Trimming pared 0 bases from V and 1 base from J, leaving 7 bases between. This CDR3 is 14 amino acids long. Written as DNA, the CDR3 is TGTGCCAGCAGCGTAGTCGGACAGAACACTGAAGCTTTCTTT. This encodes CASSVVGQNTEAFF. The full variable domain, its missing parts supplied by reference TRBV9 and TRBJ1-1, is DSGVTQTPKHLITATGQRVTLRCSPRSGDLSVYWYQQSLDQGLQFLIQYYNGEERAKGNILERFSAQQFPDLHSELNLSSLELGDSALYFCASSVVGQNTEAFFGQGTRLTVV.